This TCR beta chain was identified during a study of blood T cell repertoires in COVID-19. TCRdb's copy holds only in-frame clones and misses some; the assay was immunoSEQ multiplex PCR. The sample includes about 190,000 clones, around 80% seen only once; the top ten take 2.5% to 3%. CDR1 GTSNPN and CDR2 SVGIG come from the germline V gene (reference sequence). The CDR3 spans 14 residues. Trimming took 0 bases from V and 1 from J, leaving 9 bases between them. This clone was recorded only once. The chain has TRBV30 and TRBJ1-1; D uncertain. The sequence derives from a woman of 80 years or more with active or convalescent COVID-19. Specimen: peripheral blood. The CDR3 bases are TGTGCCTGGAGTGTACGCGGCACGAACACTGAAGCTTTCTTT. This encodes CAWSVRGTNTEAFF. Together with reference TRBV30 and TRBJ1-1, the CDR3 gives the full variable domain: SQTIHQWPATLVQPVGSPLSLECTVEGTSNPNLYWYRQAAGRGLQLLFYSVGIGQISSEVPQNLSASRPQDRQFILSSKKLLLSDSGFYLCAWSVRGTNTEAFFGQGTRLTVV.